This T cell receptor (beta chain) was sequenced in a study of T-cell reconstitution after alpha-beta-depleted transplantation in children. The V gene lost 5 bases and the J gene lost 8 bases, with 22 bases spanning the gap. CDR1 and CDR2 (germline): DFQATT, SNEGSKA (reference sequence). This CDR3 region has 15 residues. On this clonotype itself: What it recognizes is unknown.

TCRbeta library preparation incorporated unique molecular identifiers. A single record per CDR3 protein comes from TCRdb applying MiXCR to the PCR reads. Counted here are roughly 790,000 distinct CDR3 sequences, 16% occurring once; the ten biggest clones make up under 6%. Findings of the study overall: A year had passed since transplant, and T-cell counts and diversity by then came mostly from newly produced T cells. Some patients' high day-60 TCRbeta diversity was traced to surviving recipient T cells and thymic progenitors. As was reported, about two months after transplant, alpha-beta T cells came from several hundred expanded graft clones.

The sequence was collected from a male patient between 10 and 17 years old who had a stem cell transplant for acute lymphoblastic leukemia, so the T cells may come from the graft donor. The sample was PBMCs, mostly from graft donor cells, taken 360 days after TCRalphabeta/CD19-depleted stem cell transplant. The chain has TRBV20-1 and TRBJ2-4; either TRBD1 or TRBD2 may supply D (5 bases each). CDR3 sequence: CSARHGPTLGDIQYF. CDR3 DNA: TGCAGTGCTCGACACGGACCTACCCTGGGGGACATTCAGTACTTC.